This TCR beta chain comes out of a study of T cells in Graves' hyperthyroidism and ophthalmopathy. Broader study findings: Most thyroid clonotypes that were expanded above 0.001 also turned up in blood. From stable hyperthyroidism, ophthalmopathy was separated by a 13 V-J model.

The V gene's germline CDR1 is LNHDA and CDR2 SQIVND (reference sequence). Trimming took 7 bases from V and 4 from J; bases not matched to a gene: 11. The CDR3 is 15 amino acids. Stable Graves' hyperthyroidism meant no ophthalmopathy progression within 18 months. Those patients with uncontrolled infection, other autoimmune disease, pregnancy or lactation were excluded. This clonotype was picked up many times. Its antigen is undetermined. From RNA transcripts, TCR beta CDR3 regions were amplified. TCR CDR3 regions were first amplified by RT-PCR with HTBI primers. MiXCR was run by TCRdb on the multiplex PCR reads, yielding one entry per CDR3 protein. Seen here are roughly 840,000 distinct CDR3 sequences, 35% to 45% observed once, and the top ten hold approximately 8.7%.

Sequenced input: blood. The chain is built from TRBV19 and TRBJ1-2; 8 nucleotides agree with TRBD1. This TCR was recovered from a man aged 18 to 30 with Graves' hyperthyroidism. The chain's CDR3 is CASTIPGQATYGYTF. CDR3 nucleotides: TGTGCCAGTACCATTCCGGGACAGGCTACCTATGGCTACACCTTC.